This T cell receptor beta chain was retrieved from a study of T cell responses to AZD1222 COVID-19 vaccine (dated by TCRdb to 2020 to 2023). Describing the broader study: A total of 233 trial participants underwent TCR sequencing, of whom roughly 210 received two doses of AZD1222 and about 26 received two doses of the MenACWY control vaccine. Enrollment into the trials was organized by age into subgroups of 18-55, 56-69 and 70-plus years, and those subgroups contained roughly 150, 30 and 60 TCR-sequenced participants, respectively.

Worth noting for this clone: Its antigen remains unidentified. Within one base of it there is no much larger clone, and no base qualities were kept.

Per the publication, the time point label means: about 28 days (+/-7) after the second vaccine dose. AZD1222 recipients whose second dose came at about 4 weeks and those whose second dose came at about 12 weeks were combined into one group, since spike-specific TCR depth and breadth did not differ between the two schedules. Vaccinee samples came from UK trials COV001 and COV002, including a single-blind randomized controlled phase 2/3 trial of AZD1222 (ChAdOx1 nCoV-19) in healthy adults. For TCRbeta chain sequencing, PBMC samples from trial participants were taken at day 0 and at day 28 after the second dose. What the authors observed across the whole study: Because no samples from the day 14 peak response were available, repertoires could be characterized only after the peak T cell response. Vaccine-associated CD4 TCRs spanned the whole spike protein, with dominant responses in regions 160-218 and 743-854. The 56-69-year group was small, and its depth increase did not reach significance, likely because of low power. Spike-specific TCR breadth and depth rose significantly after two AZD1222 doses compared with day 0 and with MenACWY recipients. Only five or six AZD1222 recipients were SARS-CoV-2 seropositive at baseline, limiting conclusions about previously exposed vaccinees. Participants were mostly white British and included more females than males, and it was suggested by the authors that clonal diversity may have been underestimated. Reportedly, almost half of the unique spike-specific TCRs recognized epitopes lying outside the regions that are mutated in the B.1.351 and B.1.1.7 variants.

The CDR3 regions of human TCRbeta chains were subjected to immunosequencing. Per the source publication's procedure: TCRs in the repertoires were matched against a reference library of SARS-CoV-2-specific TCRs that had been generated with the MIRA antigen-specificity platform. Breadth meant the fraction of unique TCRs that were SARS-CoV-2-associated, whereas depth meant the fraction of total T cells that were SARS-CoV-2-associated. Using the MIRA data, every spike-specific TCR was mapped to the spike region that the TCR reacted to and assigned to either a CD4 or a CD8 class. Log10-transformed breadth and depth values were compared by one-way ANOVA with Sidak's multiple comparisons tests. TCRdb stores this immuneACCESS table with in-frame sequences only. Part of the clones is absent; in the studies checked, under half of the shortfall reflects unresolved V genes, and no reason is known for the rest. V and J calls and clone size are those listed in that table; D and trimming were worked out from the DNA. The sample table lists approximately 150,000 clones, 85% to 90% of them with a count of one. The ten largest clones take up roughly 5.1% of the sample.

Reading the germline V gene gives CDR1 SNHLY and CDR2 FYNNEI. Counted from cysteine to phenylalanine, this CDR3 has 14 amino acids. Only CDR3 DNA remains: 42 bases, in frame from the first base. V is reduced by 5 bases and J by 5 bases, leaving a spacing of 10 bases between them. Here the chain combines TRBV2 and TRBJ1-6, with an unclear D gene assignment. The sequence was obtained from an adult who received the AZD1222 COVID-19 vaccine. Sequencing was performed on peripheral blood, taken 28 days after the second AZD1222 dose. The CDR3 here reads CASSSDGNNSPLHF. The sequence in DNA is TGTGCCAGCAGTTCCGACGGAAATAATTCACCCCTCCACTTT.